This TCR beta chain was obtained from a study of cytomegalovirus exposure and HLA in healthy donors. Study-level information: Among several hundred genotyped donors, 65% to 90% fell in the Caucasian-associated ancestry cluster.

Points on this clone: The target antigen is unknown. Additional DNA sequences in this sample encode the identical CDR3.

The PCR employed 60 Vbeta primers together with 13 Jbeta primers. As processed by the authors: Later work found 80 million or so unique TCR beta chains, with approximately 12 million shared. TCRdb's copy holds only in-frame clones and misses some; the assay was immunoSEQ multiplex PCR. The D gene and trimming were derived from the DNA, and the V and J assignments and clone size from that table. The top ten clones hold roughly 3.5% of a sample with some 80,000 clones, more than 75% of them seen once. Notes on the study in general: Differences between HLA loci emerged in a later analysis of TCR association rates, with DRB1 most and HLA-C fewest. TCR beta sequences reportedly predicted the HLA-A and HLA-B alleles of most subjects accurately.

The CDR3 runs 13 residues. Germline-derived CDR1 and CDR2 are SGDLS and YYNGEE. J was trimmed by 4 bases and V by 3 bases; bases with no gene match: 4. Specimen: PBMCs. The rearrangement joins TRBV9 to TRBJ2-7; 7 nucleotides align to TRBD1. This clonotype was sampled from a man aged 35-49 years in good health and CMV-seronegative. In DNA, the CDR3 is TGTGCCAGCAGCGGGACAGGTTCGTACGAGCAGTACTTC. Encoded protein: CASSGTGSYEQYF.